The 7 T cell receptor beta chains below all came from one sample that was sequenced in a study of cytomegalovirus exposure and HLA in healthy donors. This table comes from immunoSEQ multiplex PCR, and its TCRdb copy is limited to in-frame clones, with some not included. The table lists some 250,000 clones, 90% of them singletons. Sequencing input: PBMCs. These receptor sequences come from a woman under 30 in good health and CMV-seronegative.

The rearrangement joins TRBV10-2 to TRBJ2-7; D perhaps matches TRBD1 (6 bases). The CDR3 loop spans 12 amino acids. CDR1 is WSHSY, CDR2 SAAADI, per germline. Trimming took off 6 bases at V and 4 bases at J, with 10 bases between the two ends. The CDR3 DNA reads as TGCGCCAGCAGCAACCAGGGGTACGAGCAGTACTTC. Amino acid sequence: CASSNQGYEQYF.

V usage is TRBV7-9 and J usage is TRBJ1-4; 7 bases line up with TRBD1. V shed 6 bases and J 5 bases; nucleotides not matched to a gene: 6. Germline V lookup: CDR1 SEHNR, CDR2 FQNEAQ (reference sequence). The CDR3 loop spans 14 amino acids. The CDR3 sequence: CASREDRSNEKLFF. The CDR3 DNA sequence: TGTGCCAGCAGAGAGGACAGGTCAAATGAAAAACTGTTTTTT. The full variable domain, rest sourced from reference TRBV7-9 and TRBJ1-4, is DTGVSQNPRHKITKRGQNVTFRCDPISEHNRLYWYRQTLGQGPEFLTYFQNEAQLEKSRLLSDRFSAERPKGSFSTLEIQRTEQGDSAMYLCASREDRSNEKLFFGSGTQLSVL.

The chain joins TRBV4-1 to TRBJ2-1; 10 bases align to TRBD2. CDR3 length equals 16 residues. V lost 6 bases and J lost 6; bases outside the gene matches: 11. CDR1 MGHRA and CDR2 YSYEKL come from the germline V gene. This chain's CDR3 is CASSFLIAGGSNEQFF. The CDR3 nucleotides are TGCGCCAGCAGTTTCCTCATAGCGGGGGGCTCCAATGAGCAGTTCTTC.

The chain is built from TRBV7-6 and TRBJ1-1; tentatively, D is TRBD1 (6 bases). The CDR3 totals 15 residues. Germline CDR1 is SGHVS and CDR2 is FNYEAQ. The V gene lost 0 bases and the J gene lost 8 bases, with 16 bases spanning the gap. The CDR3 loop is CASSLAGGAPVEAFF. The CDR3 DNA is TGTGCCAGCAGCTTAGCTGGGGGGGCCCCGGTAGAAGCTTTCTTT. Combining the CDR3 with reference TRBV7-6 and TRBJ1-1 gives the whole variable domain GAGVSQSPRYKVTKRGQDVALRCDPISGHVSLYWYRQALGQGPEFLTYFNYEAQQDKSGLPNDRFSAERPEGSISTLTIQRTEQRDSAMYRCASSLAGGAPVEAFFGQGTRLTVV.

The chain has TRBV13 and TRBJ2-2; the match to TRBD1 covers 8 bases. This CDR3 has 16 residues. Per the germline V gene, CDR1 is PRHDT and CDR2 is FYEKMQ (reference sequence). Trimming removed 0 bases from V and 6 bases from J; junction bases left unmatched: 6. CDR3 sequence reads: CASSLGGRGLAGELFF. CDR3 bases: TGTGCCAGCAGCTTAGGTGGCAGGGGGCTGGCCGGGGAGCTGTTTTTT.

CDR3 amino acids: CASSYLQDTGELFF. CDR3 bases: TGTGCCAGCAGTTACCTACAGGACACCGGGGAGCTGTTTTTT. V is TRBV6-6 and J is TRBJ2-2, with D possibly being TRBD1 (5 bases). The CDR3 consists of 14 residues. The germline V and J ends were trimmed by 2 bases and 3 bases, with 7 bases remaining between them. The germline CDR1 and CDR2 sequences are MNHNY and SVGAGI (reference sequence).

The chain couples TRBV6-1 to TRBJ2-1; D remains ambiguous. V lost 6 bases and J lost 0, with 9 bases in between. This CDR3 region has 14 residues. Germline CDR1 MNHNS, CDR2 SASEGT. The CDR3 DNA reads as TGTGCCAGCAGGACACATGACTCCTACAATGAGCAGTTCTTC. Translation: CASRTHDSYNEQFF.